The 5 T cell receptor beta chains below all came from one sample that was sequenced in a study of blood T cell repertoires in COVID-19. Profiling relied on immunoSEQ multiplex PCR, and the TCRdb table lists in-frame clones only, not all of them. The sample contains about 400,000 clones, nearly 90% of which appear only once. The source material was PBMCs or T cells enriched from blood (not recorded which). The receptors were gathered from a woman aged 40 to 50 with acute COVID-19.

This rearrangement joins TRBV9 to TRBJ2-2, with D unresolved. The V gene lost 3 bases and the J gene lost 5 bases, with 8 bases spanning the gap. The CDR3 loop spans 13 amino acids. From germline, CDR1 is SGDLS and CDR2 YYNGEE. CDR3 DNA sequence: TGTGCCAGCAGCGGTACAAGAACCGGGGAGCTGTTTTTT. This gives the protein CASSGTRTGELFF.

This clone occurred once. The chain carries TRBV27 and TRBJ2-4; TRBD1 matches at 9 bases. There are 18 residues in the CDR3. CDR1 and CDR2 from the germline V gene are MNHEY and SMNVEV (reference sequence). The V and J ends lost 0 bases and 4 bases, in that order; junction bases with no gene match: 10. CDR3 region: CASSLSLDGGTGKNIQYF. The CDR3 nucleotides are TGTGCCAGCAGTTTATCTCTTGACGGGGGGACAGGGAAAAACATTCAGTACTTC.

This clone occurred a few times. The same CDR3 arises from other DNA sequences in this sample as well. V is TRBV18 and J is TRBJ2-7; no definite D call. The CDR3 is 16 residues long. With 0 bases removed from V and 2 bases from J, the gap between germline ends came to 14 bases. Germline CDR1 KGHSH, CDR2 LQKENI. The CDR3 loop reads CASSPPSAGRTYEQYF. CDR3 in DNA: TGTGCCAGCTCACCACCGTCGGCAGGCCGGACCTACGAGCAGTACTTC. The full variable domain, its missing parts supplied by reference TRBV18 and TRBJ2-7, is NAGVMQNPRHLVRRRGQEARLRCSPMKGHSHVYWYRQLPEEGLKFMVYLQKENIIDESGMPKERFSAEFPKEGPSILRIQQVVRGDSAAYFCASSPPSAGRTYEQYFGPGTRLTVT.

To note about this clone: A much larger clone lies one base from this, so it may be a read error. V is TRBV5-1 and J is TRBJ1-1, with 8 nucleotides matching TRBD1. CDR3 length: 14 residues. Germline CDR1 SGHRS, CDR2 YFSETQ. With 0 bases clipped from V and 4 bases from J, the junction kept 2 bases outside the gene matches. As DNA, the CDR3 is TGCGCCAGCAGCTTGGGACAGGGGAGCACTGAAGCTTTCTTT. Translated: CASSLGQGSTEAFF.

This clone was detected only once. The chain has TRBV6-1 and TRBJ1-5; D may be TRBD1 (5 bases). The CDR3 has 16 amino acids. Between the trimmed V and J ends, which lost 2 bases and 3 bases, there was a span of 14 bases. Germline assignment: CDR1 MNHNS and CDR2 SASEGT. The CDR3 here is CASSERWGDTNQPQHF. CDR3 DNA sequence: TGTGCCAGCAGTGAAAGGTGGGGGGATACCAATCAGCCCCAGCATTTT.